The rows below give T cell receptor beta chains drawn from one sample of a study of blood T cell repertoires in COVID-19. The assay was immunoSEQ multiplex PCR, and TCRdb's table has in-frame clones only and misses some. Altogether 80,000 to 95,000 clones are present, roughly 90% being singletons, with the ten largest covering roughly 3.5%. The sequenced sample consisted of peripheral blood. The source is a woman in her 70s with acute or convalescent COVID-19. Each CDR3 is given with its conserved first and last residue. Each record gives: D gene, clone size, V gene, J gene, CDR3 protein, CDR3 DNA. D genes are given only for firm matches. A clone size is listed for some rows: how often the clone was seen (once, few, many), or a class if it is expanded.

>.|.|TRBV27|TRBJ1-4
CASSYGTANEKLFF
TGTGCCAGCAGTTATGGCACAGCTAATGAAAAACTGTTTTTT
>.|once|TRBV6-6|TRBJ1-5
CASNPNSIQNQPQHF
TGTGCCAGCAACCCAAACAGCATTCAGAATCAGCCCCAGCATTTT
>.|.|TRBV6-1|TRBJ1-5
CASSEAVGQGQPQHF
TGTGCCAGCAGTGAAGCGGTAGGGCAGGGACAGCCCCAGCATTTT
>.|once|TRBV24-1|TRBJ1-5
CATSTQGNQPQHF
TGTGCCACCAGCACCCAGGGGAATCAGCCCCAGCATTTT
>TRBD2|.|TRBV7-2|TRBJ2-1
CASRDSGGAYNEQFF
TGTGCCAGCAGAGATAGCGGGGGGGCGTACAATGAGCAGTTCTTC
>TRBD2|.|TRBV12-3/TRBV12-4|TRBJ2-1
CASSLNAGGEQFF
TGTGCCAGCAGTTTAAACGCGGGGGGTGAGCAGTTCTTC
>TRBD1|.|TRBV29-1|TRBJ1-2
CSVETGQGADYGYTF
TGCAGCGTTGAAACGGGGCAGGGGGCGGACTATGGCTACACCTTC
>.|.|TRBV4-2|TRBJ2-3
CASSQDARGQATDTQYF
TGTGCCAGCAGCCAAGATGCGAGAGGGCAGGCCACAGATACGCAGTATTTT
>TRBD2|.|TRBV29-1|TRBJ2-7
CSALAGVEQYF
TGCAGCGCCTTAGCGGGAGTCGAGCAGTACTTC
>TRBD2|few|TRBV24-1|TRBJ2-2
CATSEAGVPSAGELFF
TGTGCCACCTCGGAAGCGGGGGTCCCAAGCGCCGGGGAGCTGTTTTTT
>.|.|TRBV12-2|TRBJ2-7
CASRLAGSEGYF
TGTGCAAGTCGCTTAGCGGGGTCGGAGGGGTACTTC
>TRBD1|once|TRBV7-2|TRBJ2-7
CASSSRQGSPYEQYF
TGTGCCAGCAGCTCAAGACAGGGGTCCCCCTACGAGCAGTACTTC
>TRBD2|.|TRBV24-1|TRBJ2-1
CATSDLAASGRDEQFF
TGTGCCACCAGTGATTTGGCGGCTAGCGGGAGAGATGAGCAGTTCTTC
>.|once|TRBV25-1|TRBJ2-6
CASSVQTSLSSGANVLTF
TGTGCCAGCAGTGTCCAGACATCCCTGAGCTCTGGGGCCAACGTCCTGACTTTC
>.|.|TRBV29-1|TRBJ1-2
CSVYRVKSGYTF
TGCAGCGTCTACAGGGTTAAGAGTGGCTACACCTTC
>.|.|TRBV3-1/TRBV3-2|TRBJ1-4
CASSQEGGGTNEKLFF
TGTGCCAGCAGCCAAGAGGGCGGAGGAACTAATGAAAAACTGTTTTTT
>TRBD1|.|TRBV7-6|TRBJ1-6
CASSSTGSSYNSPLHF
TGTGCCAGCAGCTCGACAGGGAGCTCCTATAATTCACCCCTCCACTTT
>.|.|TRBV7-2|TRBJ2-5
CASSLLLLVQETQYF
TGTGCCAGCAGCTTATTGCTGCTAGTGCAAGAGACCCAGTACTTC
>TRBD1|.|TRBV7-9|TRBJ1-2
CASRGTGDYGYTF
TGTGCCAGCAGAGGGACAGGGGACTATGGCTACACCTTC
>TRBD1|.|TRBV5-6|TRBJ1-4
CASSFRDRGEKLFF
TGTGCCAGCAGCTTCCGGGACAGGGGGGAAAAACTGTTTTTT
>.|.|TRBV7-9|TRBJ2-1
CASSLPGVNEQFF
TGTGCCAGCAGCTTACCAGGGGTAAATGAGCAGTTCTTC
>.|.|TRBV7-2|TRBJ2-1
CASSNDRSSYNEQFF
TGTGCCAGCAGCAATGACAGATCGAGCTACAATGAGCAGTTCTTC
>.|.|TRBV28|TRBJ1-2
CASSSSGGGNYGYTF
TGTGCCAGCAGCTCCTCCGGGGGGGGGAACTATGGCTACACCTTC
>TRBD1|.|TRBV5-4|TRBJ1-1
CASSSTGQGLNTEAFF
TGTGCCAGCAGCTCCACGGGACAGGGTTTGAACACTGAAGCTTTCTTT
>TRBD1|.|TRBV6-1|TRBJ1-1
CASSMGQGIVSLFF
TGTGCCAGCAGTATGGGACAGGGGATCGTCTCGTTATTCTTT
>TRBD1|.|TRBV7-9|TRBJ2-6
CASSSEQGIGANVLTF
TGTGCCAGCAGCTCAGAACAGGGGATTGGGGCCAACGTCCTGACTTTC
>.|.|TRBV6-4|TRBJ1-5
CASSETQNQPQHF
TGTGCCAGCAGTGAGACACAGAATCAGCCCCAGCATTTT
>TRBD2|.|TRBV6-1|TRBJ2-2
CASSATSGQRNTGELFF
TGTGCCAGCAGTGCTACTAGCGGACAACGGAACACCGGGGAGCTGTTTTTT
>.|.|TRBV6-2/TRBV6-3|TRBJ2-3
CASSYYGDTQYF
TGTGCCAGCAGTTACTACGGGGATACGCAGTATTTT
>.|few|TRBV7-2|TRBJ1-1
CASSPDPHRASEAFF
TGTGCCAGCAGCCCCGACCCCCACAGGGCCTCTGAAGCTTTCTTT
>.|once|TRBV11-3|TRBJ2-2
CASSSGENTGELFF
TGTGCCAGCAGCTCCGGAGAGAACACCGGGGAGCTGTTTTTT
>.|.|TRBV3-1/TRBV3-2|TRBJ1-2
CASSQGTGQSYGYTF
TGTGCCAGCAGCCAAGGAACAGGACAGAGCTATGGCTACACCTTC
>.|.|TRBV20-1|TRBJ2-7
CSARASYEQYF
TGCAGTGCTAGAGCGTCCTACGAGCAGTACTTC
>.|.|TRBV6-6|TRBJ2-3
CASSRGRGMTDTQYF
TGTGCCAGCAGTCGGGGGCGGGGGATGACAGATACGCAGTATTTT
>.|.|TRBV3-1/TRBV3-2|TRBJ1-3
CASSRGRGSGNTIYF
TGTGCCAGCAGCCGAGGCAGGGGCTCTGGAAACACCATATATTTT
>.|.|TRBV11-3|TRBJ2-1
CASSLASNNEQFF
TGTGCCAGCAGCTTGGCCTCGAACAATGAGCAGTTCTTC
>TRBD1|.|TRBV5-6|TRBJ2-1
CASTRDRMENNEQFF
TGTGCCAGCACCCGGGACAGGATGGAAAACAATGAGCAGTTCTTC
>.|.|TRBV19|TRBJ1-5
CASTPAGGGAPQHF
TGTGCCAGTACCCCTGCGGGGGGAGGCGCGCCCCAGCATTTT
>.|.|TRBV5-1|TRBJ2-3
CASSLAGASTDTQYF
TGCGCCAGCAGCTTGGCCGGAGCTAGCACAGATACGCAGTATTTT
>TRBD2|.|TRBV4-1|TRBJ2-5
CASSLGTSGGQETQYF
TGCGCCAGCAGCCTCGGGACTAGCGGGGGTCAAGAGACCCAGTACTTC
>TRBD2|few|TRBV2|TRBJ2-1
CASRARTSGTGEQFF
TGTGCCAGCAGGGCGAGGACTAGCGGGACGGGTGAGCAGTTCTTC
>.|.|TRBV5-1|TRBJ1-5
CASSFTPAGDSNQPQHF
TGCGCCAGCAGCTTCACGCCTGCAGGGGACAGCAATCAGCCCCAGCATTTT
>TRBD2|.|TRBV7-6|TRBJ2-1
CASSSITSGFNEQFF
TGTGCCAGCAGCTCTATTACTAGCGGTTTCAATGAGCAGTTCTTC
>.|.|TRBV24-1|TRBJ1-1
CATSDSGGMYTEAFF
TGTGCCACCAGCGATTCGGGAGGGATGTACACTGAAGCTTTCTTT
>.|few|TRBV7-8|TRBJ2-2
CASSPGGQGTPTGELFF
TGTGCCAGCAGCCCCGGCGGGCAGGGGACCCCCACCGGGGAGCTGTTTTTT
>.|.|TRBV28|TRBJ1-5
CASSPSLTGPVQPQHF
TGTGCCAGCAGTCCTTCCCTCACAGGGCCCGTACAGCCCCAGCATTTT